The clone carrying this TCR beta chain has only one observation. Its antigen is currently unknown. At one end the junction does not follow the germline gene, possibly because of a read error. This CDR3 region has 15 residues. Germline-derived CDR1 and CDR2 are LGHNA and YSLEER. This record belongs to a study of T cells in narcolepsy. Looking at the study overall: Enrolled donors included narcolepsy type 1 or type 2 patients and healthy controls.

Profiled with immunoSEQ multiplex PCR; TCRdb holds only in-frame clones, not every one. The sample lists about 40,000 clones; approximately 88% were seen once. Broader study findings: Autoreactive clonotypes reportedly recurred in blood of same and different patients, not controls. HCRT-specific and TRIB2-specific autoreactive clonotypes appeared among same-patient CSF and blood CD4+ clonotypes. No autoreactive T cell clone sequences appeared in some memory CD4+ repertoires.

The TCR was taken from a human donor with narcolepsy. The sample comprised CD45RA- memory CD4+ T cells from PBMCs. V and J are TRBV4-3 and TRBJ2-5; TRBD1 aligns across 7 bases. The CDR3 region has the DNA TGCGCCAGCAGCCGAGACGACAGGGACCAAGAGTCCCAGTACTTC. Translating it yields CASSRDDRDQESQYF.